Detailed here is one T cell receptor beta chain. These data are taken from a study of blood T cells in healthy people across ages. Study-wide background: Per two T cells, template switching captured roughly one barcoded beta molecule.

The CDR3 runs to 14 residues. Germline V gene data show CDR1 as MDHEN and CDR2 as SYDVKM. The V end lost 7 bases, the J end lost 0 bases, and 11 bases lay between the germline ends. It was with a sample-barcoded 5' primer and a J-beta primer mix that a second PCR of roughly 7 to 12 cycles was run. Every cDNA molecule bore a tag from a template-switch adaptor containing 12 random nucleotides. TCRdb itself ran the 5' RACE reads through MiXCR, one entry per CDR3 protein. In the table there are about 630,000 distinct CDR3 sequences, roughly 20% of which are singletons. The total RNA that was extracted per sample amounted to at least 5 micrograms.

The sequencing input was blood. The chain recombines TRBV28 with TRBJ2-3; D is ambiguous. The sequence was collected from a man aged 70 or older in good health. In DNA, the CDR3 is TGTGCCAGCACCTCCGGGCAGAGCACAGATACGCAGTATTTT. Protein sequence: CASTSGQSTDTQYF. Variable domain in full (rest from reference TRBV28 and TRBJ2-3): DVKVTQSSRYLVKRTGEKVFLECVQDMDHENMFWYRQDPGLGLRLIYFSYDVKMKEKGDIPEGYSVSREKKERFSLILESASTNQTSMYLCASTSGQSTDTQYFGPGTRLTVL.